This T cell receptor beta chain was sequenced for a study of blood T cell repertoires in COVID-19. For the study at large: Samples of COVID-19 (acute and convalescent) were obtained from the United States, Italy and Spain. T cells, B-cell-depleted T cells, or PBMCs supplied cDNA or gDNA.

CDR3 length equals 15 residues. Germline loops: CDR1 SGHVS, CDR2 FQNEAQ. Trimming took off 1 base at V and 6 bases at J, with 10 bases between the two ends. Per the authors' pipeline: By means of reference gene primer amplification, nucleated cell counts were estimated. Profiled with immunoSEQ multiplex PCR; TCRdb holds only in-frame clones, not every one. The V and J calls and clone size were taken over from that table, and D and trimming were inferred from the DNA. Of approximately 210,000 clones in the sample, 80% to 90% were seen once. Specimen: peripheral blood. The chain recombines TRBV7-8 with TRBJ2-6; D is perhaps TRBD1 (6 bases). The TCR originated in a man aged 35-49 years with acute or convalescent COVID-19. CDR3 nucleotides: TGTGCCAGCAGCTTAGGAGCAGGGGAGGCCAACGTCCTGACTTTC. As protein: CASSLGAGEANVLTF.